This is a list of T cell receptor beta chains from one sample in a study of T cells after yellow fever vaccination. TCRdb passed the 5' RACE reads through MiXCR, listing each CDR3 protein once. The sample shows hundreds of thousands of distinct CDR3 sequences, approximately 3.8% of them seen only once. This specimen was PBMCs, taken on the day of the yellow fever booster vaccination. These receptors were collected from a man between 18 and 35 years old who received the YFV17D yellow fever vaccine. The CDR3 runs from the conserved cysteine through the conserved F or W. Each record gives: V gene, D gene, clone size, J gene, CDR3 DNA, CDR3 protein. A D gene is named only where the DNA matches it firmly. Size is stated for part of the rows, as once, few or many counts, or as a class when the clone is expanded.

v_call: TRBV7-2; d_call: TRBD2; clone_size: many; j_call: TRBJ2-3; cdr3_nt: TGTGCCAGCAGCTTAGTTAGCGGGGCCGCAGATACGCAGTATTTT; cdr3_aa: CASSLVSGAADTQYF
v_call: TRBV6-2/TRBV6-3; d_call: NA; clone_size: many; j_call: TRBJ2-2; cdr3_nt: TGTGCCAGCAGTTACCTCCCGTCGACAGGGAACACCGGGGAGCTGTTTTTT; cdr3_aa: CASSYLPSTGNTGELFF
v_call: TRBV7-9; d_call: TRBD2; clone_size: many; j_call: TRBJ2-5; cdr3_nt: TGTGCCAGCAGCTTAGCGGCTAGCGGGGGCCAAGAGACCCAGTACTTC; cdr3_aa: CASSLAASGGQETQYF
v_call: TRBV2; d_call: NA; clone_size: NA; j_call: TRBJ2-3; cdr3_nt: TGTGCCAGCAGTGAGATCCCCGCAGATACGCAGTATTTT; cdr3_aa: CASSEIPADTQYF
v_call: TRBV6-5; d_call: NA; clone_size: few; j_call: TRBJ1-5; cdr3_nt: TGTGCCAGCAGTTACTCGTACAATCAGCCCCAGCATTTT; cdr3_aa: CASSYSYNQPQHF
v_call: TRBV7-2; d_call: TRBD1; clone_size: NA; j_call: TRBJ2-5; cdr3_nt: TGTGCCAGCAGCTTCCTGACAGGGGGGGTGGGAGAGACCCAGTACTTC; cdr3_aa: CASSFLTGGVGETQYF
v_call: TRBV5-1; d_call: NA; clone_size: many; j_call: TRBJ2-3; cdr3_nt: TGCGCCAGCAGCTTGCACAGGGTGGATACGCAGTATTTT; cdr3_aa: CASSLHRVDTQYF
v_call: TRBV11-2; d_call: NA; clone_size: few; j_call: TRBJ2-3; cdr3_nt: TGTGCCAGCAGCTTAGTGGGGCGGGGACATACGCAGTATTTT; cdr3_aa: CASSLVGRGHTQYF
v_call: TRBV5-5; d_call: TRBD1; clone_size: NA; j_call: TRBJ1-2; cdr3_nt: TGTGCCAGCAGCCCGGGACAGCTCGGAGGCTACACCTTC; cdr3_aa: CASSPGQLGGYTF
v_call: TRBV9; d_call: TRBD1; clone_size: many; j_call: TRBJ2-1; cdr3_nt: TGTGCCAGCCAGACAGGGGGTTCCTCCTACAATGAGCAGTTCTTC; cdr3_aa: CASQTGGSSYNEQFF
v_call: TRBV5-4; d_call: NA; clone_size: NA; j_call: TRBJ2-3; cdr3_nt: TGTGCCAGCAGCCCTGCTATTGGCGGCACAGATACGCAGTATTTT; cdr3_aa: CASSPAIGGTDTQYF
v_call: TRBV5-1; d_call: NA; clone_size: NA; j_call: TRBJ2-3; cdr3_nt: TGCGCCAGCAGCTTGGATAGGCGAGTAGTAGCCCCCACAGATACGCAGTATTTT; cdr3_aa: CASSLDRRVVAPTDTQYF
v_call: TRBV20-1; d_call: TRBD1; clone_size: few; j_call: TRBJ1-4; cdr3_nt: TGCAGTGCTAGAGACAGGGGGAGTGAAAAACTGTTTTTT; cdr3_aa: CSARDRGSEKLFF
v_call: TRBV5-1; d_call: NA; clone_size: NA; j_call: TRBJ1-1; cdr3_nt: TGCGCCAGCAGCCCAGATTTTCGGGGTGGGACTGAAGCTTTCTTT; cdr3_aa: CASSPDFRGGTEAFF
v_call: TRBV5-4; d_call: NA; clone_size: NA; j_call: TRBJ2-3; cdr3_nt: TGTGCCAGCAGCCCCAATCAGAACCGCACAGATACGCAGTATTTT; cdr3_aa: CASSPNQNRTDTQYF
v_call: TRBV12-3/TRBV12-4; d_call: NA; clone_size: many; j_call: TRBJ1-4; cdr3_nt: TGTGCCAGCAGTTCCCTTCACAGAAAGAGGGAAAAACTGTTTTTT; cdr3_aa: CASSSLHRKREKLFF
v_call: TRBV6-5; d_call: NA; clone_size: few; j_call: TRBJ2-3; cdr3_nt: TGTGCCAGCAGTTCAGGTCAGGGTTCGTGGTCGGCAGATACGCAGTATTTT; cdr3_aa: CASSSGQGSWSADTQYF
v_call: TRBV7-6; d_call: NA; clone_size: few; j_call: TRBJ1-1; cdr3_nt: TGTGCCAGCAGCCGGGGACCCCTGAACACTGAAGCTTTCTTT; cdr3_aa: CASSRGPLNTEAFF
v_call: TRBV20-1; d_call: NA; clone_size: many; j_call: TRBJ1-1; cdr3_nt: TGCAGTGCTAGGGGGCCGGGGAGTCCTGAAGCTTTCTTT; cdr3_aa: CSARGPGSPEAFF
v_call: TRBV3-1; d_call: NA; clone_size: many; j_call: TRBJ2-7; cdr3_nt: TGTGCCAGCAGAAACATTTACAGGGACCCCTACGAGCAGTACTTC; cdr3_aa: CASRNIYRDPYEQYF
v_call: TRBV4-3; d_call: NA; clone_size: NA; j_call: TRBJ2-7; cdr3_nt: TGCGCCAGCAGCCAAGATACGGGCCAATCCCCTCACGAGCAGTACTTC; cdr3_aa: CASSQDTGQSPHEQYF
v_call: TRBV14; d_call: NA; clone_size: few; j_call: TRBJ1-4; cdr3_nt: TGTGCCAGCAGCGCTCGGGAAAGGGGCAACGAAAAACTGTTTTTT; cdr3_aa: CASSARERGNEKLFF
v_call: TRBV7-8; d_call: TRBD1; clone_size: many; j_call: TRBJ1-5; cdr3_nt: TGTGCCAGCAGCTTAACTACGGGACAGCGTCAGCCCCAGCATTTT; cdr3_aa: CASSLTTGQRQPQHF
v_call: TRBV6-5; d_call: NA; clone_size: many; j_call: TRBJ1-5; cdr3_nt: TGTGCCAGCAGTTACTCGTTTCCTCCCACAAGCAATCAGCCCCAGCATTTT; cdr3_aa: CASSYSFPPTSNQPQHF
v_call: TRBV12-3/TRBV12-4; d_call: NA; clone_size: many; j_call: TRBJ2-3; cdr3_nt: TGTGCCAGCAGTGCGGTGGGAGATACGCAGTATTTT; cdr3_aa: CASSAVGDTQYF
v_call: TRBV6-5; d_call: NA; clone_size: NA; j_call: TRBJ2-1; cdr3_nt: TGTGCCAGCAGTCCGCGCTCCTACAATGAGCAGTTCTTC; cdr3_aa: CASSPRSYNEQFF
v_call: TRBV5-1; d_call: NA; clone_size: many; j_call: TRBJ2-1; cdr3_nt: TGCGCCAGCAGCCGACTAGTAAATGAGCAGTTCTTC; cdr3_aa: CASSRLVNEQFF
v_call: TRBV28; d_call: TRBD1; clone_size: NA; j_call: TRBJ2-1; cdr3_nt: TGTGCCAGCAGTTTCCCCGGACAGGTAGGGGATGAGCAGTTCTTC; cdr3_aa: CASSFPGQVGDEQFF
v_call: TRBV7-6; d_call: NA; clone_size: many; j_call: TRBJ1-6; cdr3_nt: TGTGCCAGCAGCTTAGCGGGTACAGATAGCTCCTATAATTCACCCCTCCACTTT; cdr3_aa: CASSLAGTDSSYNSPLHF
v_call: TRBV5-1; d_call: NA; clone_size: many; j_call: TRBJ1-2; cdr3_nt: TGCGCCAGCAGCACCGAAAAAGGACGGAACTATGGCTACACCTTC; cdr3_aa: CASSTEKGRNYGYTF
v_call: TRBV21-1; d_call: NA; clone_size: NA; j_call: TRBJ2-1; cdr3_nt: TGTGCCAGCAGCAAAGACGACAGGGAGGGCTACAATGAGCAGTTCTTC; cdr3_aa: CASSKDDREGYNEQFF
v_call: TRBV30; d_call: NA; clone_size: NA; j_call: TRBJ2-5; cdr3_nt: TGTGCCTGGTTTGACCCGGGGGTGGTTGTTGGCCAGTACTTC; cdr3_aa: CAWFDPGVVVGQYF
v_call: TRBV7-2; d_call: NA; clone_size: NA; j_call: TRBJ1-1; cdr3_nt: TGTGCCAGCAGCTTCAGGAATGAAGCTTTCTTT; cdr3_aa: CASSFRNEAFF
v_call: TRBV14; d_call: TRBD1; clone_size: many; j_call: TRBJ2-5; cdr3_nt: TGTGCCAGCAGCCAAGATCGTTTCAGGGGGCGAGAGACCCAGTACTTC; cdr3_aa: CASSQDRFRGRETQYF
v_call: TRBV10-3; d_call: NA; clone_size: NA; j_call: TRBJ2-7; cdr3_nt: TGTGCCATCAGTGCCCAGGGTCTATTCTACGAGCAGTACTTC; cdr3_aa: CAISAQGLFYEQYF
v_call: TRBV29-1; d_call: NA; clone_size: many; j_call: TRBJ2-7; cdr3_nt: TGCAGCGTTGAGATAACAGGGACCTACGAGCAGTACTTC; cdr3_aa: CSVEITGTYEQYF
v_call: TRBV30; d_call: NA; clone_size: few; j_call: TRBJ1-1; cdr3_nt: TGTGCCTGGAGTCCGGGTCTTTACACTGAAGCTTTCTTT; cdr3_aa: CAWSPGLYTEAFF
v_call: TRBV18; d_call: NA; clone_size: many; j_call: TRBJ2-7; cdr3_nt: TGTGCCAGCTCATCTACAGGGTACGAGCAGTACTTC; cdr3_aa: CASSSTGYEQYF
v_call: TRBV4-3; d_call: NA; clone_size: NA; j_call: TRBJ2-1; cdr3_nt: TGCGCCAGCAGCAGAAATCTCTACAATGAGCAGTTCTTC; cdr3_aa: CASSRNLYNEQFF
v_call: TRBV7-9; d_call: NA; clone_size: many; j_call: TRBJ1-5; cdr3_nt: TGTGCCAGCAGGGGGGCGGGGAGCAATCAGCCCCAGCATTTT; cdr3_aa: CASRGAGSNQPQHF
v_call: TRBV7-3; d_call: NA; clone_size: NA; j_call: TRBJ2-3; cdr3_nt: TGTGCCAGCAGCTTACGAGGACTATACACAGATACGCAGTATTTT; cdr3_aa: CASSLRGLYTDTQYF
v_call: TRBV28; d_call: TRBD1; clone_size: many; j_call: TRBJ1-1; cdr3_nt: TGTGCCAGCAGTTTATCCGGGACAGCCACTGAAGCTTTCTTT; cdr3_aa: CASSLSGTATEAFF
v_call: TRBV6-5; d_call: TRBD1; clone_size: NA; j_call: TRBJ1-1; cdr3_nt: TGTGCCAGCAGTTACTCTGCAGGGGGCACTGAAGCTTTCTTT; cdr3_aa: CASSYSAGGTEAFF
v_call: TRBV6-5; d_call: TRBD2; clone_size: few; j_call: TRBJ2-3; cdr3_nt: TGTGCCAGCAGTTCCATCTGGACTGGAGGACTAGCGGGGGGGATAGATACGCAGTATTTT; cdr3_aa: CASSSIWTGGLAGGIDTQYF
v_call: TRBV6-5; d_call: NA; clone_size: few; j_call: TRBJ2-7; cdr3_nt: TGTGCCAGCCAGCGGCAGGGAATGATAAGCTCCTACGAGCAGTACTTC; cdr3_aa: CASQRQGMISSYEQYF
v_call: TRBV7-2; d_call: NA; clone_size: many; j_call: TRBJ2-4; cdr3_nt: TGTGCCAGCAGCTTAACCCGTCCAAACATTCAGTACTTC; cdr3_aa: CASSLTRPNIQYF
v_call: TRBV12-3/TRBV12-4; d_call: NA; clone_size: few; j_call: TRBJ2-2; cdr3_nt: TGTGCCAGCACCTACCGTGAGTGGGACACCGGGGAGCTGTTTTTT; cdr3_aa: CASTYREWDTGELFF
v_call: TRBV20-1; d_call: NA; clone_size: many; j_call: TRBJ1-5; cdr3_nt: TGCAGTGCTAGAGATGCGGGCCGGGAGGGCAATCAGCCCCAGCATTTT; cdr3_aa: CSARDAGREGNQPQHF
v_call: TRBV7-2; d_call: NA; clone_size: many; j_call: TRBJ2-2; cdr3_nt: TGTGCCAGCAGTTACTATAGGACCCCGAACACCGGGGAGCTGTTTTTT; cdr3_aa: CASSYYRTPNTGELFF
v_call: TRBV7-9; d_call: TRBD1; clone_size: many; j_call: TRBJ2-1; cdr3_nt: TGTGCCAGCAAGCTCGGGACAGGGGGCTTGGGTGAGCAGTTCTTC; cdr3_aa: CASKLGTGGLGEQFF